This T cell receptor (beta chain) was identified during a study of blood T cell repertoires in COVID-19. Study details: Spain, Italy and the United States supplied samples that represented acute and convalescent COVID-19. PBMCs, B-cell-depleted T cells, or T cells were the source of the cDNA or gDNA that made up the material.

This CDR3 is built from 16 residues. Germline V lookup: CDR1 SGHRS, CDR2 YFSETQ. With 4 bases removed from V and 1 base from J, the gap between germline ends came to 17 bases. Authors' methods: Reference gene primer amplification gave estimated nucleated cell counts. Some clones are missing from TCRdb's copy, which holds only in-frame ones; the method was immunoSEQ multiplex PCR. That table supplies the V and J calls and clone size; D and trimming were determined from the DNA. This sample has 200,000 to 250,000 clones, with about nine tenths found just once. Source material: peripheral blood. The J gene is TRBJ1-1, the V gene TRBV5-1; D possibly corresponds to TRBD1 (5 bases). This TCR was sampled from an older man with acute or convalescent COVID-19. The CDR3 protein is CASSPGDGRSNTEAFF. Written as DNA, the CDR3 is TGCGCCAGCAGCCCGGGGGACGGACGATCGAACACTGAAGCTTTCTTT.